These 8 T cell receptor beta chains originate from one sample sequenced in a study of control samples from healthy donors and cancer patients. TCRdb's copy holds only in-frame clones and misses some; the assay was immunoSEQ multiplex PCR. The sample contains about 130,000 clones, over 90% of which appear only once. Sequences were obtained from PBMCs. The receptors derive from a man in his fifties or sixties with colorectal cancer.

The V and J genes are TRBV7-2 and TRBJ2-1, with 12 positions matching TRBD2. The CDR3 is 15 residues long. Germline CDR1 SGHTA, CDR2 FQGNSA. After removal of 5 bases from V and 12 bases from J, the junction contained 11 bases not matched to a gene. The CDR3 here is CASSRPRLAGDRQFF. The CDR3 bases are TGTGCCAGCAGCCGTCCCCGACTAGCGGGGGATAGGCAGTTCTTC. Full variable domain (rest looked up from reference TRBV7-2 and TRBJ2-1): GAGVSQSPSNKVTEKGKDVELRCDPISGHTALYWYRQSLGQGLEFLIYFQGNSAPDKSGLPSDRFSAERTGGSVSTLTIQRTQQEDSAVYLCASSRPRLAGDRQFFGPGTRLTVL.

The chain is built from TRBV5-1 and TRBJ1-6, with D possibly TRBD1 on 6 matching bases. Germline CDR1 SGHRS, CDR2 YFSETQ. Trimming took 2 bases from V and 8 from J, leaving 11 bases between them. This CDR3 region has 14 residues. CDR3 sequence (DNA): TGCGCCAGCAGCTTCAACCCAGGGGATTCACCCCTCCACTTT. Protein product: CASSFNPGDSPLHF.

V gene TRBV19 combines with J gene TRBJ1-1; 9 bases are a match to TRBD1. V shed 5 bases, J shed 10 bases, and the junction held 11 bases outside the gene matches. The CDR3 is 14 residues long. Germline lookup yields CDR1 LNHDA and CDR2 SQIVND (reference sequence). The CDR3 bases are TGTGCCAGTAGTCAGATCGACAGGGGGGCTGGAGCTTTCTTT. Amino acid sequence: CASSQIDRGAGAFF.

The chain carries TRBV19 and TRBJ1-1, with D possibly being TRBD1 (6 bases). The ends were cut back, 7 bases at V and 4 bases at J, with 19 bases in the middle. The CDR3 sequence is 15 residues long. Germline V gives CDR1 LNHDA, CDR2 SQIVND (reference sequence). CDR3 protein: CASNTLHRDGTEAFF. Written as DNA, the CDR3 is TGTGCCAGTAACACGCTACACAGGGACGGCACTGAAGCTTTCTTT.

The rearrangement uses TRBV6-1 and TRBJ2-2; D is uncertain. The CDR3 covers 13 residues. V was cut by 1 base and J by 4 bases, with 4 bases left in between. Germline CDR1 reads MNHNS; CDR2 reads SASEGT. The CDR3 DNA follows: TGTGCCAGCAGTGAAGTTGGCACCGGGGAGCTGTTTTTT. Amino acids: CASSEVGTGELFF.

The rearrangement links TRBV29-1 to TRBJ1-4, with 9 bases lining up with TRBD1. Looked up from germline, CDR1 is SQVTM and CDR2 is ANQGSEA. The J segment lost 8 bases and the V segment lost 7 bases, leaving 8 bases of the junction unmatched. The CDR3 consists of 13 residues. CDR3 residues: CSALGQGSEKLFF. CDR3 DNA sequence: TGCAGCGCCCTGGGACAGGGTAGCGAAAAACTGTTTTTT.

This chain links TRBV9 with TRBJ1-6, with unresolved D. CDR3 length equals 13 residues. Germline V gene sequence: CDR1 SGDLS, CDR2 YYNGEE. Trimming shortened V by 3 bases and J by 10 bases, and 11 bases separated the two germline ends. CDR3 sequence: CASSEQGRSPLHF. For the CDR3, the DNA is TGTGCCAGCAGCGAACAAGGTCGATCACCCCTCCACTTT.

The V and J genes are TRBV30 and TRBJ2-3, with unresolved D. From germline, CDR1 is GTSNPN and CDR2 SVGIG (reference sequence). This CDR3 region has 11 residues. Trimming removed 2 bases at V and 3 bases at J, with 3 bases between. The CDR3 loop is CAWSPTDTQYF. The CDR3 DNA follows: TGTGCCTGGAGTCCTACAGATACGCAGTATTTT. Based on the CDR3 plus reference TRBV30 and TRBJ2-3, the full variable domain is SQTIHQWPATLVQPVGSPLSLECTVEGTSNPNLYWYRQAAGRGLQLLFYSVGIGQISSEVPQNLSASRPQDRQFILSSKKLLLSDSGFYLCAWSPTDTQYFGPGTRLTVL.